The 16 T cell receptor beta chains presented below share a single source sample, sequenced in a study of CD8+ T cells in alopecia areata. Isolated RNA was reverse transcribed into cDNA used as the sequencing template. Data came from immunoSEQ multiplex PCR; TCRdb stores just in-frame clones and leaves some out. The top ten hold more than 1.5% of the sample, which has roughly 180,000 clones, roughly 60% seen once. This sample comprised CD4+ T cells sorted from blood, obtained at week 0. The receptor set was obtained from a human donor with alopecia areata.

The CDR3 DNA is TGCAGCGTTGAAGGCGCATTGGGGATTGGCTACACCTTC. Encoded protein: CSVEGALGIGYTF. The chain carries TRBV29-1 and TRBJ1-2; unclear D gene. From germline, CDR1 is SQVTM and CDR2 ANQGSEA. V lost 1 base to trimming and J lost 7 bases, with 13 bases between them. The CDR3 runs to 13 residues.

V usage is TRBV5-1 and J usage is TRBJ2-7; the D gene could be TRBD1 or TRBD2 (5 bases each). CDR1 is SGHRS, CDR2 YFSETQ, per germline. V lost 0 bases and J lost 5, with 12 bases in between. The CDR3 has 14 amino acids. The CDR3 spells CASSLGSGAHEQYF. Written as DNA, the CDR3 is TGCGCCAGCAGCTTGGGCTCCGGGGCCCACGAGCAGTACTTC.

J is TRBJ1-1 and V is TRBV27; D ambiguous. Germline-derived CDR1 and CDR2 are MNHEY and SMNVEV (reference sequence). The V end was cut by 5 bases, the J end by 1 base, with 8 bases between. This CDR3 comprises 13 residues. CDR3 nucleotide sequence: TGTGCCAGCAGTCACAAAACGAACACTGAAGCTTTCTTT. Its translation: CASSHKTNTEAFF.

The chain is built from TRBV19 and TRBJ1-6; D uncertain. The CDR3 runs to 12 residues. V was cut by 7 bases and J by 10 bases, with 11 bases left in between. Germline V CDR1 and CDR2: LNHDA, SQIVND (reference sequence). CDR3 sequence: CASMAGGSPLHF. The CDR3 DNA reads as TGTGCCAGTATGGCCGGTGGGTCACCCCTCCACTTT.

The chain recombines TRBV30 with TRBJ2-6, with TRBD1 matching 8 bases. The CDR3 covers 15 residues. After removal of 8 bases from V and 1 base from J, the junction contained 7 bases not matched to a gene. The germline gives CDR1 GTSNPN, CDR2 SVGIG (reference sequence). DNA for the CDR3: TGTGCCCACGGGACAGGAGGTTCTGGGGCCAACGTCCTGACTTTC. Amino acid sequence: CAHGTGGSGANVLTF.

Of note for this clone: This CDR3 is also generated by other DNA sequences in the sample. The chain uses TRBV30 and TRBJ2-2; maybe TRBD2 (5 bases). Trimming stripped 4 bases from V and 5 bases from J, with 8 bases between. Germline V lookup: CDR1 GTSNPN, CDR2 SVGIG (reference sequence). The CDR3 covers 12 residues. In DNA form, the CDR3 reads TGTGCCTGGACCTCGGGGACCGGGGAGCTGTTTTTT. This sequence encodes CAWTSGTGELFF.

This clone was counted between two and nine times. The DNA of the CDR3 is TGTGCCAGCAGCCAAGCTTGGACTAGGTCCGTCAATGAGCAGTTCTTC. This sequence encodes CASSQAWTRSVNEQFF. The genes are TRBV14 and TRBJ2-1; 7 bases align to TRBD2. The CDR3 consists of 16 residues. The V gene's germline CDR1 is SGHDN and CDR2 FVKESK. V gave up 1 base and J gave up 6 bases; unmatched junction bases: 9.

The chain uses TRBV14 and TRBJ2-5, with no clear D. CDR3 length: 11 residues. Trimming left V 3 bases short and J 11 bases short, with 10 bases between. Germline V gene data show CDR1 as SGHDN and CDR2 as FVKESK. The CDR3 is CASSQGSEQYF. Written as DNA, the CDR3 is TGTGCCAGCAGCCAGGGCTCTGAGCAGTACTTC.

V and J are TRBV29-1 and TRBJ2-2; D possibly uses TRBD1 or TRBD2 (6 bases each). Germline V gene lookup returns CDR1 SQVTM and CDR2 ANQGSEA. The V end lost 7 bases, the J end lost 7 bases, and 22 bases lay between the germline ends. The CDR3 spans 15 residues. CDR3 DNA: TGCAGCGCCACGACGGTGGGGGGCGCGGGCGGGGAGCTGTTTTTT. It translates to CSATTVGGAGGELFF.

This clone turned up a few times. V is TRBV6-5 and J is TRBJ1-2; TRBD1 agrees at 9 bases. The V gene's germline CDR1 is MNHEY and CDR2 SVGAGI. The CDR3 is 14 residues long. J gave up 5 bases and V 7 bases, and 8 bases lay outside the gene matches. The CDR3 DNA reads TGTGCCAGCACCCCCGGGACAGGGAGGTATGGCTACACCTTC. Protein: CASTPGTGRYGYTF.

This clone appeared many times. The gene calls are TRBV28 and TRBJ2-7; no reliable D call. CDR3 length equals 12 residues. V dropped 6 bases and J dropped 3 bases, with 9 bases sitting between them. The germline CDR1 and CDR2 sequences are MDHEN and SYDVKM. The CDR3 DNA follows: TGTGCCAGCAGCCAACCTGTCTACGAGCAGTACTTC. This sequence encodes CASSQPVYEQYF.

The chain couples TRBV7-2 to TRBJ1-2; maybe TRBD1 (5 bases). The CDR3 totals 15 residues. Trimming cost V 5 bases and J 8 bases, with 21 bases left between them. From germline, CDR1 is SGHTA and CDR2 FQGNSA. In nucleotides, the CDR3 is TGTGCCAGCAGCCCCCGTGGGGCCTTCTTGGGAGGCTACACCTTC. Protein sequence: CASSPRGAFLGGYTF.

The chain has TRBV30 and TRBJ2-1; the D is unclear. The germline CDR1 and CDR2 sequences are GTSNPN and SVGIG (reference sequence). Trimming removed 3 bases at V and 5 bases at J, with 8 bases between. The CDR3 is 12 amino acids. Here the CDR3 reads CAWSKSNNEQFF. CDR3 in DNA: TGTGCCTGGAGCAAATCCAACAATGAGCAGTTCTTC.

The rearrangement joins TRBV5-1 to TRBJ2-5, with 7 bases lining up with TRBD1. With V trimmed by 1 base and J by 7 bases, 13 bases remained unmatched. Germline V gene lookup returns CDR1 SGHRS and CDR2 YFSETQ. The CDR3 is 16 residues long. The CDR3 region is CASSLFVSGGIVTQYF. The CDR3 region has the DNA TGCGCCAGCAGCTTGTTCGTGTCAGGGGGAATTGTGACCCAGTACTTC.

The rearrangement links TRBV5-1 to TRBJ2-6; D possibly matches TRBD1 or TRBD2 (5 bases each). The V and J ends lost 6 bases and 1 base respectively, with 11 bases between them. This CDR3 has 15 amino acids. Germline CDR1 reads SGHRS; CDR2 reads YFSETQ. This CDR3 reads CASTLGVSGANVLTF. For the CDR3, the DNA is TGCGCCAGCACATTGGGGGTTTCTGGGGCCAACGTCCTGACTTTC. Using reference TRBV5-1 and TRBJ2-6 for the parts outside the CDR3, the full variable domain is KAGVTQTPRYLIKTRGQQVTLSCSPISGHRSVSWYQQTPGQGLQFLFEYFSETQRNKGNFPGRFSGRQFSNSRSEMNVSTLELGDSALYLCASTLGVSGANVLTFGAGSRLTVL.

The genes are TRBV29-1 and TRBJ1-5, with unresolved D. The CDR3 runs 13 residues. The V end lost 6 bases, the J end lost 5 bases, and 14 bases lay between the germline ends. Germline-derived CDR1 and CDR2 are SQVTM and ANQGSEA. The CDR3 DNA reads TGCAGCGTCCAGTTGGGTGTCGATCAGCCCCAGCATTTT. Its translation is CSVQLGVDQPQHF.